Shown below are 24 T cell receptor beta chains from a single sample sequenced in a study of blood T cell repertoires in COVID-19. Sequenced by immunoSEQ multiplex PCR; TCRdb stores in-frame clones only, minus some. The repertoire has roughly 57,000 clones, roughly 90% of them found once; the top ten carry approximately 3%. Sequencing input: peripheral blood. The receptors shown here come from a human donor in a cohort sampled during active COVID-19.

This rearrangement joins TRBV5-4 to TRBJ2-3, with TRBD2 matching over 13 bases. This CDR3 has 17 residues. V was pared by 0 bases and J by 4 bases, with 5 bases of the junction left unmatched. CDR1 and CDR2 from the germline V gene are SGHNT and YYREEE (reference sequence). The CDR3 DNA sequence: TGTGCCAGCAGCTTGGAGGGGACTAGCGGGGATCCAGATACGCAGTATTTT. Translated: CASSLEGTSGDPDTQYF. Using reference TRBV5-4 and TRBJ2-3 for the parts outside the CDR3, the full variable domain is ETGVTQSPTHLIKTRGQQVTLRCSSQSGHNTVSWYQQALGQGPQFIFQYYREEENGRGNFPPRFSGLQFPNYSSELNVNALELDDSALYLCASSLEGTSGDPDTQYFGPGTRLTVL.

This clone appeared a single time. This rearrangement joins TRBV19 to TRBJ1-4, with D possibly TRBD1 on 5 matching bases. This CDR3 is built from 15 residues. The V end was cut by 6 bases, the J end by 1 base, with 12 bases between. CDR1 and CDR2 from the germline V gene are LNHDA and SQIVND (reference sequence). CDR3 sequence (DNA): TGTGCCAGTAGCCGAAGACAGTTAACTAATGAAAAACTGTTTTTT. This codes for CASSRRQLTNEKLFF.

V is TRBV4-3 and J is TRBJ2-2; D may be TRBD1 (5 bases). V was cut by 4 bases and J by 4 bases, with 16 bases left in between. Per germline, CDR1 LGHNA and CDR2 YSLEER. The CDR3 has 16 amino acids. The CDR3 sequence: CASSPSGRAATGELFF. The CDR3 DNA reads TGCGCCAGCAGCCCATCCGGCAGGGCTGCCACCGGGGAGCTGTTTTTT.

The chain uses TRBV20-1 and TRBJ1-4; the D gene is possibly TRBD1 (6 bases). In germline, CDR1 is DFQATT, CDR2 SNEGSKA (reference sequence). This CDR3 is built from 11 residues. The CDR3: CGTDRNEKLFF. CDR3 coding DNA: TGCGGAACGGACAGAAATGAAAAACTGTTTTTT.

This clone has only one observation. This chain joins TRBV27 and TRBJ2-2; weak D call: TRBD2 (6 bases). The V and J ends lost 4 bases and 4 bases respectively, with 19 bases between them. CDR3 size: 17 residues. CDR1 and CDR2 (germline): MNHEY, SMNVEV (reference sequence). The CDR3: CASSSNRRDLSTGELFF. The DNA for the CDR3 is TGTGCCAGCAGTTCCAACCGCAGGGACTTGAGCACCGGGGAGCTGTTTTTT.

This chain links TRBV6-5 with TRBJ1-2, with a possible D match to TRBD1 (5 bases). CDR3 length equals 13 residues. In germline, CDR1 is MNHEY, CDR2 SVGAGI. V lost 6 bases and J lost 7, with 15 bases in between. The DNA of the CDR3 is TGTGCCAGCAGCCTGATTTCAACAGGTGGCTACACCTTC. Protein: CASSLISTGGYTF.

The chain has TRBV28 and TRBJ2-4; TRBD1 is a possible D gene (6 bases). The CDR3 is made up of 16 amino acids. Trimming stripped 6 bases from V and 0 bases from J, with 15 bases between. Germline-derived CDR1 and CDR2 are MDHEN and SYDVKM. CDR3 amino acids: CASSRTGFLAKNIQYF. The DNA of the CDR3 is TGTGCCAGCAGCCGTACAGGGTTTCTAGCCAAAAACATTCAGTACTTC.

This clone was detected only once. This rearrangement joins TRBV19 to TRBJ2-5, with 8 bases fitting TRBD1. CDR1 is LNHDA, CDR2 SQIVND, per germline (reference sequence). J was trimmed by 5 bases and V by 6 bases; bases with no gene match: 8. The CDR3 covers 14 residues. CDR3 amino acids: CASRIQGAGETQYF. The CDR3 DNA is TGTGCCAGTAGAATCCAGGGGGCTGGGGAGACCCAGTACTTC.

The genes are TRBV11-2 and TRBJ2-2, with 15 bases lining up with TRBD2. Germline CDR1 is SGHAT and CDR2 is FQNNGV. J was trimmed by 6 bases and V by 1 base; bases with no gene match: 3. This CDR3 contains 17 residues. In DNA, the CDR3 is TGTGCCAGCAGCTTAGGGACTAGCGGGAGGGCTGCCGGGGAGCTGTTTTTT. Protein product: CASSLGTSGRAAGELFF.

A single count supports this clone. CDR3 bases: TGTGCCTGGAGCGAGCCGGGACAGAGATACGAGCAGTACTTC. Protein sequence: CAWSEPGQRYEQYF. This chain uses TRBV30 with TRBJ2-7, with 7 bases that match TRBD1. Unmatched junction bases numbered 9, after V lost 3 bases and J lost 4 bases. Germline V gene lookup returns CDR1 GTSNPN and CDR2 SVGIG (reference sequence). The CDR3 runs 14 residues.

This chain links TRBV4-2 with TRBJ2-3; 11 nucleotides align to TRBD2. Germline V gene data show CDR1 as LGHNA and CDR2 as YNFKEQ. The V and J ends lost 0 bases and 4 bases, in that order; junction bases with no gene match: 6. The CDR3 sequence is 17 residues long. CDR3 sequence (DNA): TGTGCCAGCAGCCAAGATTGGGGTAGCGGGGGGGCAGATACGCAGTATTTT. Protein: CASSQDWGSGGADTQYF.

The chain links TRBV28 to TRBJ1-5, with D possibly matching TRBD1 (5 bases). The CDR3 loop spans 16 amino acids. Trimming took 5 bases from V and 2 from J, leaving 16 bases between them. Germline values: CDR1 MDHEN, CDR2 SYDVKM. The CDR3 region is CASSGAELGGNQPQHF. CDR3 sequence (DNA): TGTGCCAGCAGTGGGGCGGAACTGGGCGGCAATCAGCCCCAGCATTTT.

This rearrangement joins TRBV10-3 to TRBJ1-1; 8 bases fit TRBD1. V shed 10 bases and J 5 bases; nucleotides not matched to a gene: 9. Looked up from germline, CDR1 is ENHRY and CDR2 is SYGVKD. The length of the CDR3 is 13 residues. CDR3 bases: TGTGCCACCCTCGGACAGGGTGGGACTGAAGCTTTCTTT. Translating gives CATLGQGGTEAFF.

The V call is TRBV5-4, the J call TRBJ1-2, with 9 bases aligning to TRBD1. V lost 9 bases, J lost 7 bases, and 13 bases stayed unmatched. From germline, CDR1 is SGHNT and CDR2 YYREEE (reference sequence). CDR3 length: 14 residues. The CDR3 coding sequence is TGTGCCACCAAGCCGGGACAGGGTCGGGGTGGCTACACCTTC. This translates into CATKPGQGRGGYTF.

For the CDR3, the DNA is TGTGCCAGCAGTGTACTAAACTACAGGGAAAGGGGAACTGAAGCTTTCTTT. As protein: CASSVLNYRERGTEAFF. The chain combines TRBV2 with TRBJ1-1, with D tentatively TRBD1 (6 bases). CDR3 length equals 17 residues. Per germline, CDR1 SNHLY and CDR2 FYNNEI. Trimming pared 4 bases from V and 5 bases from J, leaving 23 bases between.

V and J are TRBV28 and TRBJ2-7; no firm D call. CDR3 length equals 12 residues. CDR1 MDHEN and CDR2 SYDVKM come from the germline V gene. With 3 bases removed from V and 3 bases from J, the gap between germline ends came to 6 bases. CDR3 nucleotides: TGTGCCAGCAGTTTCCAGTACTACGAGCAGTACTTC. Encoded protein: CASSFQYYEQYF.

The chain recombines TRBV6-5 with TRBJ1-2; a weak D match, TRBD1 (6 bases). CDR3 length: 13 residues. The V end lost 4 bases, the J end lost 4 bases, and 10 bases lay between the germline ends. Germline CDR1 is MNHEY and CDR2 is SVGAGI. In DNA form, the CDR3 reads TGTGCCAGCAGTTTACAGGGAAGCTATGGCTACACCTTC. Encoded protein: CASSLQGSYGYTF.

The rearrangement links TRBV6-5 to TRBJ2-2, with D possibly being TRBD1 (5 bases). Per the germline V gene, CDR1 is MNHEY and CDR2 is SVGAGI. Trimming cost V 3 bases and J 2 bases, with 10 bases left between them. CDR3 length equals 15 residues. The CDR3 protein is CASSYLTDNTGELFF. In nucleotides, the CDR3 is TGTGCCAGCAGTTATTTGACAGATAACACCGGGGAGCTGTTTTTT.

The gene calls are TRBV5-8 and TRBJ1-1; TRBD1 might be the D (6 bases). V was pared by 6 bases and J by 3 bases, with 15 bases between. The CDR3 runs to 14 residues. CDR1 and CDR2 (germline): SGHTS, YDEGEE. This chain's CDR3 is CASTEGGRYTEAFF. CDR3 nucleotides: TGTGCCAGCACGGAGGGGGGGCGCTACACTGAAGCTTTCTTT.

The chain employs TRBV4-1 and TRBJ2-1; D remains unclear. CDR1 and CDR2 from the germline V gene are MGHRA and YSYEKL. This CDR3 is 15 amino acids long. The germline V and J ends were trimmed by 0 bases and 8 bases, with 14 bases remaining between them. The CDR3 sequence is CASSQDVSGIYEQFF. In DNA form, the CDR3 reads TGCGCCAGCAGCCAAGATGTTTCAGGCATCTATGAGCAGTTCTTC.

The rearrangement links TRBV19 to TRBJ2-1; 9 bases map to TRBD1. Germline V gene sequence: CDR1 LNHDA, CDR2 SQIVND (reference sequence). Trimming cost V 4 bases and J 7 bases; bases outside gene matches: 8. CDR3 length equals 15 residues. The chain's CDR3 is CASSTGTGLENEQFF. CDR3 in DNA: TGTGCCAGTAGTACTGGGACAGGGCTTGAAAATGAGCAGTTCTTC.

The CDR3 DNA reads TGTGCCAGCAGGGTCACCGGGTACAATGAGCAGTTCTTC. Protein: CASRVTGYNEQFF. This chain links TRBV28 with TRBJ2-1; D call uncertain. V dropped 6 bases and J dropped 4 bases, with 10 bases sitting between them. The CDR3 has 13 residues. Germline CDR1 reads MDHEN; CDR2 reads SYDVKM.

The chain recombines TRBV6-5 with TRBJ1-4, with 7 bases that match TRBD1. Per the germline V gene, CDR1 is MNHEY and CDR2 is SVGAGI. V trimming: 6 bases; J trimming: 8 bases; junction bases outside the gene matches: 3. The CDR3 covers 12 residues. CDR3 amino acids: CASRTGAEKLFF. CDR3 coding DNA: TGTGCCAGCAGAACAGGGGCGGAAAAACTGTTTTTT.

The CDR3 is CASSFRQARSYTF. Written as DNA, the CDR3 is TGTGCCAGCAGTTTCAGACAGGCTAGAAGCTACACCTTC. The gene calls are TRBV6-5 and TRBJ1-2; the D gene is possibly TRBD1 (6 bases). V lost 4 bases and J lost 9, with 15 bases in between. The CDR3 is 13 amino acids. CDR1 is MNHEY, CDR2 SVGAGI, per germline.